This TCR beta chain emerged from a study of siplizumab effects on memory and regulatory T cells. Findings of the study overall: Naive versus memory phenotype went unassigned for roughly 80-96% of proliferating CD4+ or CD8+ clones.

There are a few counts of this clone. Its antigen remains unknown. The V and J ends lost 7 bases and 7 bases, in that order; junction bases with no gene match: 7. The CDR3 sequence is 13 residues long. In germline, CDR1 is MNHNY, CDR2 SVGAGI (reference sequence). Assay: immunoSEQ multiplex PCR; the TCRdb copy retains only in-frame clones and omits some. The sample holds approximately 100,000 clones; around 90% are singletons and the top ten take just over 2.5%. Sequencing input: CD4+ T cells sorted from blood. This receptor was obtained from a human donor in good health. Some clones in this sample may be carry-over from other donors' samples. The chain carries TRBV6-6 and TRBJ1-5; TRBD1 aligns across 7 bases. The DNA of the CDR3 is TGTGCCAGCAACCGACAGGGAGAGCAGCCCCAGCATTTT. Residues: CASNRQGEQPQHF.